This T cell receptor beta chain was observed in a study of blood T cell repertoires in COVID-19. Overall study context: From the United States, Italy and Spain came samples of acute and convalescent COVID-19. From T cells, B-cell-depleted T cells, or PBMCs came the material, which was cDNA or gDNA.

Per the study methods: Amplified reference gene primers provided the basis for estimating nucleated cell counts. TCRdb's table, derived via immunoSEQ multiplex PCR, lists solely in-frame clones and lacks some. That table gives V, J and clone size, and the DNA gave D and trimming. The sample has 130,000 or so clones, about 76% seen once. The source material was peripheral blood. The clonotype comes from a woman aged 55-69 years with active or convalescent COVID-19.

The CDR3 region has the DNA TGCGCCAGCAGCTTGGGATCTAGCGGGAGATTCAATGAGCAGTTCTTC. This translates into CASSLGSSGRFNEQFF. The chain combines TRBV5-1 with TRBJ2-1; TRBD2 matches at 10 bases. After removal of 0 bases from V and 6 bases from J, the junction contained 6 bases not matched to a gene. Germline V CDR1 and CDR2: SGHRS, YFSETQ. This CDR3 region has 16 residues.